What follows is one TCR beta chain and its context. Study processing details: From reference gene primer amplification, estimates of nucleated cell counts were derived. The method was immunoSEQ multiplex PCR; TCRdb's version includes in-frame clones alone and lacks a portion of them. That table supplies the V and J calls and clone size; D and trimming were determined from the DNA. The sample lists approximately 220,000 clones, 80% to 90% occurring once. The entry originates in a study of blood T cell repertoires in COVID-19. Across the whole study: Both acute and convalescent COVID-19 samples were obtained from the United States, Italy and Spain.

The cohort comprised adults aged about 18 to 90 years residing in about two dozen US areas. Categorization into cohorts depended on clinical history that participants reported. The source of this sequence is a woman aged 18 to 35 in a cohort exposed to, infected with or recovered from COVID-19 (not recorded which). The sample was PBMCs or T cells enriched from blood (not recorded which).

In DNA, the CDR3 is TGTGCCAGCAGCTCGCGCTCTAGCGGGAGGGCCTACAATGAGCAGTTCTTC. It specifies CASSSRSSGRAYNEQFF. The chain links TRBV7-9 to TRBJ2-1; 12 bases are a match to TRBD2. Germline trimming cut 4 bases from V and 2 bases from J; bases unmatched to any gene: 6. From germline, CDR1 is SEHNR and CDR2 FQNEAQ (reference sequence). This CDR3 spans 17 amino acids.